The 10 T cell receptor beta chains below come from one sample, sequenced in a study of early stage breast cancer tumors (dated by TCRdb to 2016 to 2017). The library was generated by the immunoSEQ multiplex PCR assay. TCRdb provides this immuneACCESS table in a form limited to in-frame rearrangements. Some clones are lacking; in checked studies, under half of them reflect an unresolved V gene, and why the rest are absent is not known. This sample is represented by some 5,000 clones; roughly 57% of them were singletons. More than 15% of the sample comes from the top ten. Sequenced sample: breast tumor tissue. The origin of the receptors is a person aged 50-59 years with breast cancer.

V usage is TRBV5-4 and J usage is TRBJ1-1, with a tentative D call TRBD1 (6 bases). Germline V gene sequence: CDR1 SGHNT, CDR2 YYREEE (reference sequence). V was clipped by 9 bases and J by 12 bases, with 21 bases between them. The CDR3 has 12 residues. The CDR3 protein is CATKLSQGLSFF. The CDR3 DNA is TGTGCCACCAAGCTGTCCCAGGGGCTGTCTTTCTTT. The full variable domain, in which reference TRBV5-4 and TRBJ1-1 provide the parts outside the CDR3, is ETGVTQSPTHLIKTRGQQVTLRCSSQSGHNTVSWYQQALGQGPQFIFQYYREEENGRGNFPPRFSGLQFPNYSSELNVNALELDDSALYLCATKLSQGLSFFGQGTRLTVV.

The chain has TRBV2 and TRBJ2-3; 7 nucleotides match TRBD2. V gave up 4 bases and J gave up 8 bases; unmatched junction bases: 9. Germline CDR1 and CDR2: SNHLY and FYNNEI. This CDR3 is built from 14 residues. The CDR3 nucleotides are TGTGCCAGCAGTGTTGCTAGCGGTAGGGGTACGCAGTATTTT. It specifies CASSVASGRGTQYF. Using reference TRBV2 and TRBJ2-3 for the parts outside the CDR3, the full variable domain is EPEVTQTPSHQVTQMGQEVILRCVPISNHLYFYWYRQILGQKVEFLVSFYNNEISEKSEIFDDQFSVERPDGSNFTLKIRSTKLEDSAMYFCASSVASGRGTQYFGPGTRLTVL.

The genes are TRBV19 and TRBJ1-5; D unresolved. V gave up 10 bases and J gave up 0 bases, with 13 bases separating them. This CDR3 spans 14 amino acids. Germline CDR1 reads LNHDA; CDR2 reads SQIVND (reference sequence). The CDR3 spells CATISPNSNQPQHF. The CDR3 region has the DNA TGTGCCACTATCTCTCCCAATAGCAATCAGCCCCAGCATTTT.

The chain has TRBV14 and TRBJ1-1, with D possibly being TRBD1 (5 bases). There are 13 residues in the CDR3. Between the trimmed V and J ends, which lost 4 bases and 11 bases, there was a span of 17 bases. Germline V lookup: CDR1 SGHDN, CDR2 FVKESK. CDR3 coding DNA: TGTGCCAGCAGCCCCATGGGACCGGTCAGGGCTTTCTTT. Amino acids: CASSPMGPVRAFF.

This clone came up a few times. V usage is TRBV11-3 and J usage is TRBJ2-7; D perhaps matches TRBD1 (5 bases). This CDR3 has 13 residues. The germline V gene has CDR1 SGHNT and CDR2 YENEEA. V was cut by 8 bases and J by 2 bases, with 13 bases left in between. The CDR3 DNA is TGTGCCAGCTTGGGGCGTAACACCTACGAGCAGTACTTC. Its translation: CASLGRNTYEQYF.

Judged by abundance, this clone is medium-sized. CDR3 protein: CASSIVLAGGNEQFF. As DNA, the CDR3 is TGTGCCAGTAGTATTGTACTAGCGGGGGGCAATGAGCAGTTCTTC. The V gene is TRBV19, the J gene TRBJ2-1, with 12 nucleotides matching TRBD2. Germline CDR1 reads LNHDA; CDR2 reads SQIVND (reference sequence). J lost 6 bases, V lost 3 bases, and 3 bases had no gene match. The CDR3 spans 15 residues.

The J gene is TRBJ1-5, the V gene TRBV5-6; no clear D. Trimming stripped 0 bases from V and 7 bases from J, with 8 bases between. Germline-derived CDR1 and CDR2 are SGHDT and YYEEEE. The CDR3 spans 13 residues. The CDR3 DNA follows: TGTGCCAGCAGCTTGGGCCTGAGCCAGCCCCAGCATTTT. Translating it yields CASSLGLSQPQHF. Supplemented by reference TRBV5-6 and TRBJ1-5, the full variable domain reads DAGVTQSPTHLIKTRGQQVTLRCSPKSGHDTVSWYQQALGQGPQFIFQYYEEEERQRGNFPDRFSGHQFPNYSSELNVNALLLGDSALYLCASSLGLSQPQHFGDGTRLSIL.

This clone rates as medium-sized. The chain combines TRBV10-1 with TRBJ2-5; unclear D gene. The CDR3 loop spans 13 amino acids. Germline CDR1 is WNHNN and CDR2 is SYGVQD (reference sequence). The ends were cut back, 0 bases at V and 3 bases at J, with 5 bases in the middle. The CDR3 is CASSESREETQYF. CDR3 DNA sequence: TGCGCCAGCAGTGAGTCAAGAGAAGAGACCCAGTACTTC.

The chain uses TRBV28 and TRBJ2-5; a possible D gene is TRBD1 (6 bases). Germline lookup yields CDR1 MDHEN and CDR2 SYDVKM. The CDR3 is 18 residues long. Trimming took 4 bases from V and 5 from J, leaving 26 bases between them. For the CDR3, the DNA is TGTGCCAGCAGTTCTCCAGACTACAGGGCCCAGCCCGGGGAGACCCAGTACTTC. It codes for CASSSPDYRAQPGETQYF.

The CDR3 loop reads CASSLTGGGETQYF. DNA of the CDR3: TGTGCCAGCAGCCTGACAGGGGGCGGGGAGACCCAGTACTTC. The chain recombines TRBV6-5 with TRBJ2-5; 10 bases fit TRBD1. Germline assignment: CDR1 MNHEY and CDR2 SVGAGI. The trim removed 6 bases at V and 5 bases at J, leaving 6 bases unmatched. The CDR3 contains 14 residues.